The rows below give T cell receptor beta chains drawn from one sample of a study of shared clonotypes between healthy human individuals. Data came from immunoSEQ multiplex PCR; TCRdb stores just in-frame clones and leaves some out. The sample yields approximately 590,000 clones, less than 97% seen once. Specimen: naive CD8+ T cells sorted from blood. Receptor source: a woman aged 30 to 39 in good health. CDR3s include the opening cysteine and the closing phenylalanine or tryptophan. Fields, in order: J gene, clone size, V gene, D gene, CDR3 length, CDR3 protein, CDR3 DNA. The D gene is left open where the match is weak. Clone size is not always given. Where it is, it says once, few, many or a class for expanded clones.

TRBJ2-5,NA,TRBV13,TRBD2,16,CASSPRLAGTEETQYF,TGTGCCAGCAGCCCCCGACTAGCGGGAACCGAAGAGACCCAGTACTTC
TRBJ2-3,once,TRBV19,NA,14,CASNPREITDTQYF,TGTGCCAGTAACCCTCGGGAGATCACAGATACGCAGTATTTT
TRBJ2-7,NA,TRBV7-9,NA,14,CASSPGTSFYEQYF,TGTGCCAGCAGCCCGGGGACGAGCTTCTACGAGCAGTACTTC
TRBJ1-3,once,TRBV5-1,NA,17,CASSLDPVRSSGNTIYF,TGCGCCAGCAGCTTGGATCCAGTAAGGTCGTCTGGAAACACCATATATTTT
TRBJ2-1,NA,TRBV7-8,TRBD2,13,CASSSLAGDEQFF,TGTGCCAGCAGCTCCTTAGCGGGAGACGAGCAGTTCTTC
TRBJ2-2,NA,TRBV9,TRBD2,20,CASSVPPGGTSGANTGELFF,TGTGCCAGCAGCGTACCCCCGGGGGGGACTAGCGGGGCGAACACCGGGGAGCTGTTTTTT
TRBJ2-1,few,TRBV7-9,NA,10,CASSFNEQFF,TGTGCCAGCAGCTTCAATGAGCAGTTCTTC
TRBJ2-1,NA,TRBV5-4,NA,18,CASSLKGGQRSSYNEQFF,TGTGCCAGCAGCCTAAAGGGGGGACAGAGAAGCTCCTACAATGAGCAGTTCTTC
TRBJ2-7,NA,TRBV5-4,TRBD2,13,CASSLALASGKYF,TGTGCCAGCAGCTTGGCCTTGGCTAGCGGGAAATACTTC
TRBJ2-7,NA,TRBV10-1,NA,13,CASSEGRTYEQYF,TGCGCCAGCAGTGAGGGCAGAACCTACGAGCAGTACTTC
TRBJ2-1,NA,TRBV19,NA,16,CASSPTQGWGYNEQFF,TGTGCCAGTAGCCCGACCCAGGGGTGGGGATACAATGAGCAGTTCTTC
TRBJ2-7,NA,TRBV21-1,NA,18,CASSKGAFSATGNYEQYF,TGTGCCAGCAGCAAAGGGGCCTTTAGTGCGACAGGAAACTACGAGCAGTACTTC
TRBJ1-2,NA,TRBV6-1,NA,10,CASSSGGYTF,TGTGCCAGCAGTTCAGGCGGCTACACCTTC
TRBJ2-1,NA,TRBV27,NA,13,CASSLMANNEQFF,TGTGCCAGCAGTTTAATGGCGAACAATGAGCAGTTCTTC
TRBJ2-1,NA,TRBV7-9,NA,11,CASSYSIEQFF,TGTGCCAGCAGCTATAGTATTGAGCAGTTCTTC
TRBJ2-1,once,TRBV7-9,NA,14,CASSSGGNYNEQFF,TGTGCCAGCAGCTCGGGCGGAAACTACAATGAGCAGTTCTTC
TRBJ2-5,NA,TRBV6-5,NA,14,CASSYGAWRETQYF,TGTGCCAGCAGTTACGGGGCCTGGCGAGAGACCCAGTACTTC
TRBJ2-7,NA,TRBV5-1,TRBD1,15,CASSALQGSSYEQYF,TGCGCCAGCAGCGCTTTACAGGGGAGCTCCTACGAGCAGTACTTC
TRBJ1-1,NA,TRBV28,NA,15,CASSFLETVGSEAFF,TGTGCCAGCAGTTTCTTAGAGACAGTAGGGTCTGAAGCTTTCTTT
TRBJ2-5,once,TRBV2,NA,15,CASSERRGKQETQYF,TGTGCCAGCAGTGAGAGGCGGGGCAAACAAGAGACCCAGTACTTC
TRBJ2-1,NA,TRBV10-3,TRBD2,15,CATLAGGLSYNEQFF,TGTGCCACCCTAGCGGGAGGGCTTTCCTACAATGAGCAGTTCTTC
TRBJ1-4,few,TRBV9,TRBD1,15,CASSTWTGGTEKLFF,TGTGCCAGCAGCACTTGGACAGGGGGAACTGAAAAACTGTTTTTT